The rows below give T cell receptor beta chains drawn from one sample of a study of CD8 T cells in ankylosing spondylitis. One entry per CDR3 protein results from TCRdb running MiXCR on the 5' RACE reads. Among about 110,000 distinct CDR3 sequences listed, nearly 25% were seen once. The sample comprised synovial fluid, either unsorted or a sorted T cell fraction (not recorded which). The receptors stem from a male donor with ankylosing spondylitis. The CDR3 runs from the conserved cysteine through the conserved F or W. D genes are given only for firm matches. Not every row has a clone size; where given, it reads once, few, many or a size class.

v_call	clone_size	j_call	d_call	cdr3_nt	cdr3_aa
TRBV5-1	NA	TRBJ1-1	NA	TGCGCCAGCAGCTCCCCAGGGGAAGGAACTGAAGCTTTCTTT	CASSSPGEGTEAFF
TRBV3-1	NA	TRBJ1-2	NA	TGTGCCAGCAGCCAAGGACCCTATGGCTACACCTTC	CASSQGPYGYTF
TRBV20-1	many	TRBJ2-3	NA	TGCAGTGCTAGAGCCGGACACAAGGGCACAGATACGCAGTATTTT	CSARAGHKGTDTQYF
TRBV11-2	NA	TRBJ2-7	TRBD2	TGTGCCAGCAGCTCCTTACTAGCGAACGAGCAGTACTTC	CASSSLLANEQYF
TRBV11-2	NA	TRBJ2-1	NA	TGTGCCAGCAGCCGAACCCGGGACTTCAATGAGCAGTTCTTC	CASSRTRDFNEQFF
TRBV5-1	many	TRBJ1-2	TRBD1	TGCGCCAGCAGCTTGGTGGACAGGGTCTATGGCTACACCTTC	CASSLVDRVYGYTF
TRBV7-8	NA	TRBJ1-2	TRBD1	TGTGCCAGCAGCCCACGGGGGGGAGGCGACAGGGTGACTGGCTACACCTTC	CASSPRGGGDRVTGYTF
TRBV6-6	many	TRBJ2-7	NA	TGTGCCAGCAGTCAGAAGGGAAACTACGAGCAGTACTTC	CASSQKGNYEQYF
TRBV7-9	many	TRBJ1-6	NA	TGTGCCAGCAGCTTAGGGCAGGGGCCCTCTGCGCCCCTCCACTTT	CASSLGQGPSAPLHF
TRBV5-1	NA	TRBJ2-5	NA	TGCGCCAGCAGCTTGGATACCCGGGTGGGGGAGACCCAGTACTTC	CASSLDTRVGETQYF
TRBV24-1	many	TRBJ2-3	NA	TGTGCCACCAGTGATTTGCTTACAGATACGCAGTATTTT	CATSDLLTDTQYF
TRBV7-6	NA	TRBJ2-1	TRBD1	TGTGCCAGCAGCTTTGGTACAGGGGGGTACAATGAGCAGTTCTTC	CASSFGTGGYNEQFF
TRBV3-1	NA	TRBJ1-2	TRBD1	TGTGCCAGCAGCCAAGAGGGACAGGGCCTTAACTATGGCTACACCTTC	CASSQEGQGLNYGYTF
TRBV20-1	few	TRBJ2-7	NA	TGCAGTGCTAGCCCGGGAGAGCAGTACTTC	CSASPGEQYF
TRBV5-1	NA	TRBJ2-1	NA	TGCGCCAGCAGCTCGACAGGAGGCGGCAATGAGCAGTTCTTC	CASSSTGGGNEQFF
TRBV7-2	few	TRBJ2-7	NA	TGTGCCAGCAGCGCGACTCGCTACGAGCAGTACTTC	CASSATRYEQYF
TRBV24-1	few	TRBJ2-1	NA	TGTGCCACCAGTGATTTCCGGGGCACCAATGAGCAGTTCTTC	CATSDFRGTNEQFF
TRBV5-5	few	TRBJ2-7	NA	TGTGCCAGCAGCACCTGGACAGCCCCCTACGAGCAGTACTTC	CASSTWTAPYEQYF
TRBV15	few	TRBJ1-1	TRBD1	TGTGCCACCAGCAGAGAACAGGGGGGCACTGAAGCTTTCTTT	CATSREQGGTEAFF
TRBV12-3/TRBV12-4	NA	TRBJ2-1	NA	TGTGCCAGCAGCCCACTTAGCGTTAACAATGAGCAGTTCTTC	CASSPLSVNNEQFF
TRBV7-2	few	TRBJ2-3	NA	TGTGCCAGCAGCTCTGCACTGTACACAGATACGCAGTATTTT	CASSSALYTDTQYF
TRBV12-3/TRBV12-4	many	TRBJ1-6	TRBD1	TGTGCCAGCAGGTTATCCGACAGGGAGGGTTCACCCCTCCACTTT	CASRLSDREGSPLHF
TRBV2	many	TRBJ1-1	NA	TGTGCCAGCAGTGAACTACAGCGGAACACTGAAGCTTTCTTT	CASSELQRNTEAFF
TRBV7-2	NA	TRBJ2-5	NA	TGTGCCAGCAGCCCTACCAGGCAAGAGACCCAGTACTTC	CASSPTRQETQYF
TRBV6-2/TRBV6-3	NA	TRBJ2-1	TRBD2	TGTGCCAGCAGTTACTCGGCGGGAGCTTACAATGAGCAGTTCTTC	CASSYSAGAYNEQFF
TRBV7-9	few	TRBJ1-1	NA	TGTGCCAGCCAGCGGGAGAACACTGAAGCTTTCTTT	CASQRENTEAFF
TRBV19	few	TRBJ1-2	NA	TGTGCCAGTAGCCTGGGACACCTCTATGGCTACACCTTC	CASSLGHLYGYTF
TRBV7-9	NA	TRBJ2-2	TRBD1	TGTGCCAGCAGTTTTGTGCAGGGGGCGAACGGGGAGCTGTTTTTT	CASSFVQGANGELFF
TRBV20-1	many	TRBJ2-1	TRBD2	TGCAGTGCTAGTCTCGGACTAGCACGTTACAATGAGCAGTTCTTC	CSASLGLARYNEQFF